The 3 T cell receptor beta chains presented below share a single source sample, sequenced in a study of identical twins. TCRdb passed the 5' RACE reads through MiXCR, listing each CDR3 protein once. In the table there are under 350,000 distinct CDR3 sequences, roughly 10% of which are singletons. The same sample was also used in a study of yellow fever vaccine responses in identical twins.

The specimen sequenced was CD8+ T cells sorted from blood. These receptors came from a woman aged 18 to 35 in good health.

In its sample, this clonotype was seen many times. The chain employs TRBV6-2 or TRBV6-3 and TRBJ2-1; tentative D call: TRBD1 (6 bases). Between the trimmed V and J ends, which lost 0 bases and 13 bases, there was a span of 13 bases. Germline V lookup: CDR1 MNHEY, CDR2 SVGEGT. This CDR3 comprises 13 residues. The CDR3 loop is CASSYSIQGFQFF. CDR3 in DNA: TGTGCCAGCAGTTACTCCATTCAGGGGTTCCAGTTCTTC.

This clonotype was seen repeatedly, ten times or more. CDR3: CASSLGGSYTDTQYF. The CDR3 DNA reads TGTGCCAGCAGTTTAGGAGGCAGCTACACAGATACGCAGTATTTT. The chain is built from TRBV12-3 or TRBV12-4 and TRBJ2-3; D is unclear. The CDR3 totals 15 residues. Trimming stripped 1 base from V and 2 bases from J, with 10 bases between.

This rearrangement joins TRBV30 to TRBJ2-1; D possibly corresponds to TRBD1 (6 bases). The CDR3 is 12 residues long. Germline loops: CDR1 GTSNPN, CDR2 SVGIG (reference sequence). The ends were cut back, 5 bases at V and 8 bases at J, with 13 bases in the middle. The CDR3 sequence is CAWGEQGDEQFF. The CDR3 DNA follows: TGTGCCTGGGGGGAACAGGGCGATGAGCAGTTCTTC.